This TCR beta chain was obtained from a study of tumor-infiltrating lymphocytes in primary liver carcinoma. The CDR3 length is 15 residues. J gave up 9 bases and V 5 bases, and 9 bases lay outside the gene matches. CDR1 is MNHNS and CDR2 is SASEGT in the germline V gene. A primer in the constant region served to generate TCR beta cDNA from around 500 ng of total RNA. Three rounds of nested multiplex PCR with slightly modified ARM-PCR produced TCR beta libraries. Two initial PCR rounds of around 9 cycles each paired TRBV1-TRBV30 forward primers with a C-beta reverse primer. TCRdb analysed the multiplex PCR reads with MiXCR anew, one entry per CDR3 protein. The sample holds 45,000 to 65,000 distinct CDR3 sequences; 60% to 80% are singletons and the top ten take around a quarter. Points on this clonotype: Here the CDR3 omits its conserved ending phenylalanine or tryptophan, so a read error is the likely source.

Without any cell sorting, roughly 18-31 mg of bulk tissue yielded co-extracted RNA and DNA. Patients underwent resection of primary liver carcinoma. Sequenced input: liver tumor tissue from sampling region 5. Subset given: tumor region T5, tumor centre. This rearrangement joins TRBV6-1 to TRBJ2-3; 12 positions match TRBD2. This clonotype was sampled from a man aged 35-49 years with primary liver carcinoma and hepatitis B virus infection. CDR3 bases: TGTGCCAGCAGTCCGACTAGCGGGAGATTAGAAACGCAGTATTAT. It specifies CASSPTSGRLETQYY.